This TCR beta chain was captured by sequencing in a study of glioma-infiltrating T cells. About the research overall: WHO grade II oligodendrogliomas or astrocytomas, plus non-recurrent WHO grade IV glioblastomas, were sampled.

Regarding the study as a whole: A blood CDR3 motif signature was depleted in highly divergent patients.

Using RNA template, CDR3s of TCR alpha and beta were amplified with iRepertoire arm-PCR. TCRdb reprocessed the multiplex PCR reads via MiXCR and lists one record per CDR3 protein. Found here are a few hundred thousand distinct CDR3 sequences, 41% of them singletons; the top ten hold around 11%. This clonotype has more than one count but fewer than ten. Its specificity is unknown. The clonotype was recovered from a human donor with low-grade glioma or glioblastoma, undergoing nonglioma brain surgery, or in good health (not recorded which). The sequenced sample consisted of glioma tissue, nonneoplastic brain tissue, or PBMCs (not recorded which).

In nucleotides, the CDR3 is TGTGCCAGCAGCCTCGCAGGGGTCGCTGGAAACACCATATATTTT. Protein product: CASSLAGVAGNTIYF. This rearrangement joins TRBV6-1 to TRBJ1-3; the D gene is possibly TRBD1 (6 bases). Germline CDR1 reads MNHNS; CDR2 reads SASEGT. This CDR3 has 15 residues. The V gene lost 6 bases and the J gene lost 2 bases, with 14 bases spanning the gap.